The 5 T cell receptor beta chains in this list originate from one sample, sequenced in a study of cytomegalovirus exposure and HLA in healthy donors. TCRdb's copy holds only in-frame clones and misses some; the assay was immunoSEQ multiplex PCR. The sample includes around 170,000 clones, more than 70% of them seen just once. The sample consisted of PBMCs. These receptors originate from a man aged 18 to 30 in good health and CMV-seronegative.

The chain has TRBV5-1 and TRBJ2-5; TRBD2 matches 8 bases. Germline-derived CDR1 and CDR2 are SGHRS and YFSETQ. V gave up 0 bases and J gave up 5 bases; unmatched junction bases: 3. This CDR3 has 14 residues. The CDR3 DNA sequence: TGCGCCAGCAGCTTGGCGGGGGGGCGGGAGACCCAGTACTTC. Amino acids: CASSLAGGRETQYF.

This chain joins TRBV7-6 and TRBJ2-3; 8 bases are a match to TRBD2. CDR1 and CDR2 (germline): SGHVS, FNYEAQ. This CDR3 contains 16 residues. V was pared by 5 bases and J by 6 bases, with 13 bases of the junction left unmatched. In nucleotides, the CDR3 is TGTGCCAGCAGCCCAACTAGCGGTAGGAGCAGGGATACGCAGTATTTT. Encoded protein: CASSPTSGRSRDTQYF.

The chain employs TRBV2 and TRBJ2-2; 8 bases map to TRBD1. The length of the CDR3 is 15 residues. V dropped 1 base and J dropped 6; count of bases not matched to a gene: 4. The germline CDR1 and CDR2 sequences are SNHLY and FYNNEI. DNA of the CDR3: TGTGCCAGCAGTGAAGACAGGGGGTACGCCGGGGAGCTGTTTTTT. This encodes CASSEDRGYAGELFF.

This clone has a handful of counts. V and J are TRBV4-3 and TRBJ2-6; maybe TRBD2 (5 bases). The germline V gene encodes CDR1 LGHNA and CDR2 YSLEER. CDR3 size: 17 residues. Deletions cut 2 bases from V and 0 bases from J, with 11 bases between. CDR3 DNA: TGCGCCAGCAGCCAAACTAGTTCAAGCTCTGGGGCCAACGTCCTGACTTTC. Translation gives CASSQTSSSSGANVLTF.

The chain carries TRBV7-8 and TRBJ1-5; D possibly corresponds to TRBD1 (5 bases). CDR1 is SGHVS, CDR2 FQNEAQ, per germline. The CDR3 sequence is 15 residues long. V gave up 2 bases and J gave up 0 bases, with 8 bases separating them. CDR3 sequence (DNA): TGTGCCAGCAGCTTAAAGGGGCCTAGCAATCAGCCCCAGCATTTT. Its translation: CASSLKGPSNQPQHF. Variable domain in full (rest from reference TRBV7-8 and TRBJ1-5): GAGVSQSPRYKVAKRGQDVALRCDPISGHVSLFWYQQALGQGPEFLTYFQNEAQLDKSGLPSDRFFAERPEGSVSTLKIQRTQQEDSAVYLCASSLKGPSNQPQHFGDGTRLSIL.